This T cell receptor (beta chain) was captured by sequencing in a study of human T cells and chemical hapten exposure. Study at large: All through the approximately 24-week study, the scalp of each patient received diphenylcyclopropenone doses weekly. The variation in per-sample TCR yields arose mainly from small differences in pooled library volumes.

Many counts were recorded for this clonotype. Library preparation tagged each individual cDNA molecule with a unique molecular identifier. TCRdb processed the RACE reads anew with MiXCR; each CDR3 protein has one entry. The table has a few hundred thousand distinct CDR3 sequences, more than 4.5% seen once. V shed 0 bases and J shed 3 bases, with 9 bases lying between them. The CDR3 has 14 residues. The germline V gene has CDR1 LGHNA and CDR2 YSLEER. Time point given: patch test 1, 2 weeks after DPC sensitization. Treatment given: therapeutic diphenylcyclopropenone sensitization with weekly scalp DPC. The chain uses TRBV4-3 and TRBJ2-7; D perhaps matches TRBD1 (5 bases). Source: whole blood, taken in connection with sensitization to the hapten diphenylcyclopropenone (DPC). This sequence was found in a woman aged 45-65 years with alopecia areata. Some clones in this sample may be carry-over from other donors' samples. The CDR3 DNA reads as TGCGCCAGCAGCCAAGATATGACAGACTACGAGCAGTACTTC. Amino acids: CASSQDMTDYEQYF.